This T cell receptor (beta chain) was recorded in a study of OX40 agonist ivuxolimab in advanced cancers. Study at large: Every 2 weeks, patients got intravenous ivuxolimab at one of six dose levels (0.01-10 mg/kg). Dose-escalation subjects each had hepatocellular carcinoma, melanoma, renal cell or head and neck cancer.

The CDR3 loop spans 16 amino acids. V was clipped by 0 bases and J by 4 bases; unmatched bases: 9. The germline gives CDR1 LNHDA, CDR2 SQIVND (reference sequence). On this clone: The target antigen is unknown.

This table comes from immunoSEQ multiplex PCR, and its TCRdb copy is limited to in-frame clones, with some not included. The table records over 15,000 clones, over 60% of them present only once. Notes on the study in general: At 0.1 to 3.0 mg/kg, clonal expansion of CD4+ and CD8+ blood T cells had occurred by week 6. Expanded clones belonging to CD8+ T cells outnumbered, on average, those of CD4+.

Source: CD4+ or CD8+ T cells sorted from blood, taken in a trial of the OX40 agonist ivuxolimab. The receptor was derived from an adult with an advanced solid tumor such as melanoma, head and neck, liver or kidney cancer. The gene calls are TRBV19 and TRBJ2-7, with 7 bases that match TRBD2. The CDR3 DNA reads as TGTGCCAGTAGTATAGAGGGCAAAGCAGCGGGGTACGAGCAGTACTTC. It encodes CASSIEGKAAGYEQYF.